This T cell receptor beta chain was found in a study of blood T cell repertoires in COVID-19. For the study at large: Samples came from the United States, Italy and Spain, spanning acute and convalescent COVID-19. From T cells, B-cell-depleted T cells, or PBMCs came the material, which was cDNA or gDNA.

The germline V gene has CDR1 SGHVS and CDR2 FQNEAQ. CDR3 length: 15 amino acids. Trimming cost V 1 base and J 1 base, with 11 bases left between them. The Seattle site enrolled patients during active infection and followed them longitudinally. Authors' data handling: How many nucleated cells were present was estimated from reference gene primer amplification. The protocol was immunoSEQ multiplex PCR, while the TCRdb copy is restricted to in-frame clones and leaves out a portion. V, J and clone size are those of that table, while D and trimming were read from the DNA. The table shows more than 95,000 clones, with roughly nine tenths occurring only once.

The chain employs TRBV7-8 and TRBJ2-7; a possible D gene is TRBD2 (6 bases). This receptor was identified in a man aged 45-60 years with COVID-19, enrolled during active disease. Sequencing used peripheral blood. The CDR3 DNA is TGTGCCAGCAGCTTAGGGGCGGGGCTTTCCTACGAGCAGTACGTC. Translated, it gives CASSLGAGLSYEQYV.